The 23 T cell receptor beta chains reported below all come from one sample, sequenced in a study of blood T cell repertoires in COVID-19. The protocol was immunoSEQ multiplex PCR, while the TCRdb copy is restricted to in-frame clones and leaves out a portion. The sample yields 90,000 or so clones, roughly 72% seen once. The sample comprised peripheral blood. The receptors derive from a woman aged 55-70 years in a cohort sampled during active or convalescent COVID-19.

The gene calls are TRBV7-6 and TRBJ2-3, with D hard to call. V was cut by 1 base and J by 5 bases, with 10 bases left in between. Germline-derived CDR1 and CDR2 are SGHVS and FNYEAQ. This CDR3 has 14 residues. CDR3 amino acids: CASSLVGFRDTQYF. In nucleotides, the CDR3 is TGTGCCAGCAGCTTAGTCGGTTTTAGAGATACGCAGTATTTT.

This clone is categorized as hyperexpanded. V is TRBV6-2 or TRBV6-3 and J is TRBJ2-3; D remains unclear. Trimming left V 5 bases short and J 2 bases short, with 8 bases between. The germline CDR1 and CDR2 sequences are MNHEY and SVGEGT. The CDR3 sequence is 13 residues long. Here the CDR3 DNA reads TGTGCCAGCAGTCTCGTAGACACAGATACGCAGTATTTT. This codes for CASSLVDTDTQYF.

This clone turned up a few times. The chain combines TRBV27 with TRBJ1-1; maybe TRBD1 (6 bases). Trimming removed 6 bases at V and 4 bases at J, with 12 bases between. Germline V lookup: CDR1 MNHEY, CDR2 SMNVEV (reference sequence). The CDR3 length is 13 residues. Written as DNA, the CDR3 is TGTGCCAGCAGGGGCCTAGGGGGCACTGAAGCTTTCTTT. It codes for CASRGLGGTEAFF.

DNA for the CDR3: TGTGCCAGCAGCTCCGGGACAGGGGTCTCCTATAATTCACCCCTCCACTTT. It yields the protein CASSSGTGVSYNSPLHF. The chain carries TRBV5-6 and TRBJ1-6; 10 bases match TRBD1. With 3 bases clipped from V and 0 bases from J, the junction kept 3 bases outside the gene matches. CDR3 length equals 17 residues. CDR1 and CDR2 (germline): SGHDT, YYEEEE.

This clone was observed a handful of times. The chain is built from TRBV6-5 and TRBJ1-4, with 8 bases lining up with TRBD1. The CDR3 is 13 amino acids. J lost 7 bases, V lost 6 bases, and 4 bases had no gene match. Germline V lookup: CDR1 MNHEY, CDR2 SVGAGI. As DNA, the CDR3 is TGTGCCAGCAGGAGACAGGGGTTTGAAAAACTGTTTTTT. Amino acids: CASRRQGFEKLFF.

In the case of this clone: Other DNA variants within this sample encode the same CDR3. The genes are TRBV5-1 and TRBJ2-1; 10 bases line up with TRBD1. The CDR3 is 13 amino acids. V lost 4 bases, J lost 7 bases, and 2 bases stayed unmatched. The germline V gene encodes CDR1 SGHRS and CDR2 YFSETQ. The CDR3 region has the DNA TGCGCCAGCAGCCCGGACAGGGGGAATGAGCAGTTCTTC. This codes for CASSPDRGNEQFF.

The V gene is TRBV5-6, the J gene TRBJ1-4, with a tentative D call TRBD1 (6 bases). From germline, CDR1 is SGHDT and CDR2 YYEEEE. The CDR3 is 15 amino acids. Trimming removed 4 bases from V and 7 bases from J, with 17 bases in between. The CDR3 reads CASSASGEISEKLFF. CDR3 nucleotide sequence: TGTGCCAGCAGCGCCTCAGGGGAAATTTCTGAAAAACTGTTTTTT.

In its sample, this clone was seen once. This chain uses TRBV6-1 with TRBJ1-3; D is possibly TRBD1 (6 bases). The CDR3 covers 16 residues. Germline V gene data show CDR1 as MNHNS and CDR2 as SASEGT. The V end was cut by 3 bases, the J end by 4 bases, with 16 bases between. In nucleotides, the CDR3 is TGTGCCAGCAGTGACCTCCCGGGGGGCCGCGGAAACACCATATATTTT. This sequence encodes CASSDLPGGRGNTIYF.

The V call is TRBV2, the J call TRBJ2-7; 7 nucleotides agree with TRBD1. This CDR3 has 12 residues. Losses at the gene ends were 6 bases for V and 3 bases for J; bases not matched to a gene: 2. CDR1 is SNHLY and CDR2 is FYNNEI in the germline V gene. The CDR3 DNA is TGTGCCAGCAGGAGGGACAGCTACGAGCAGTACTTC. Protein sequence: CASRRDSYEQYF.

This clone was observed a handful of times. The rearrangement links TRBV2 to TRBJ2-7; TRBD1 matches at 7 bases. From germline, CDR1 is SNHLY and CDR2 FYNNEI. The CDR3 totals 13 residues. V gave up 4 bases and J gave up 2 bases; unmatched junction bases: 2. This CDR3 is CASSVGQTYEQYF. CDR3 coding DNA: TGTGCCAGCAGTGTGGGACAGACCTACGAGCAGTACTTC.

The gene calls are TRBV6-1 and TRBJ1-6, with 7 bases fitting TRBD1. V shed 2 bases and J 9 bases; nucleotides not matched to a gene: 7. Germline lookup yields CDR1 MNHNS and CDR2 SASEGT. The CDR3 has 15 amino acids. The CDR3 DNA follows: TGTGCCAGCAGTGAAAGGACAGGTGGAGGTTCACCCCTCCACTTT. This gives the protein CASSERTGGGSPLHF.

The rearrangement joins TRBV28 to TRBJ1-6; TRBD1 matches 8 bases. This CDR3 spans 16 amino acids. CDR1 is MDHEN, CDR2 SYDVKM, per germline. V shed 7 bases and J 6 bases; nucleotides not matched to a gene: 11. The CDR3 DNA follows: TGTGCCAGCATGGTCCCAGGGGGCGCGGGTAATTCACCCCTCCACTTT. Encoded protein: CASMVPGGAGNSPLHF.

The CDR3 DNA reads TGTGCCAGCAGTGACAGGCAAATCTATGGCTACACCTTC. It encodes CASSDRQIYGYTF. The V gene is TRBV2, the J gene TRBJ1-2; D unresolved. Germline V lookup: CDR1 SNHLY, CDR2 FYNNEI. The CDR3 contains 13 residues. With 3 bases removed from V and 4 bases from J, the gap between germline ends came to 9 bases.

The V gene is TRBV25-1, the J gene TRBJ1-6; 12 bases agree with TRBD1. V lost 4 bases and J lost 9; bases outside the gene matches: 4. CDR1 and CDR2 from the germline V gene are MGHDK and SYGVNS. The CDR3 is 15 amino acids. The CDR3 reads CASSGGQGAVSPLHF. The CDR3, as DNA: TGTGCCAGCAGTGGGGGACAGGGGGCTGTTTCACCCCTCCACTTT. The full variable domain, rest sourced from reference TRBV25-1 and TRBJ1-6, is EADIYQTPRYLVIGTGKKITLECSQTMGHDKMYWYQQDPGMELHLIHYSYGVNSTEKGDLSSESTVSRIRTEHFPLTLESARPSHTSQYLCASSGGQGAVSPLHFGNGTRLTVT.

V gene TRBV7-8 combines with J gene TRBJ1-4; D unresolved. Germline values: CDR1 SGHVS, CDR2 FQNEAQ. Trimming left V 3 bases short and J 0 bases short, with 20 bases between. The CDR3 is 19 amino acids. This CDR3 is CASSFYPVPIRATNEKLFF. The CDR3, as DNA: TGTGCCAGCAGCTTCTACCCGGTGCCCATCCGAGCAACTAATGAAAAACTGTTTTTT. Full variable domain (outside the CDR3, taken from reference TRBV7-8 and TRBJ1-4): GAGVSQSPRYKVAKRGQDVALRCDPISGHVSLFWYQQALGQGPEFLTYFQNEAQLDKSGLPSDRFFAERPEGSVSTLKIQRTQQEDSAVYLCASSFYPVPIRATNEKLFFGSGTQLSVL.

CDR3 residues: CASSQDQGGSLNEQFF. The CDR3 nucleotides are TGTGCCAGCAGCCAAGATCAGGGGGGCTCGCTCAATGAGCAGTTCTTC. V and J are TRBV3-1 (or the pseudogene TRBV3-2) and TRBJ2-1, with TRBD1 as a possible D gene (7 bases). Per the germline V gene, CDR1 is LGHDT and CDR2 is YNNKEL (reference sequence). This CDR3 spans 16 amino acids. With 0 bases removed from V and 6 bases from J, the gap between germline ends came to 15 bases.

The V gene is TRBV19, the J gene TRBJ2-1; D is unclear. CDR1 and CDR2 (germline): LNHDA, SQIVND (reference sequence). V lost 6 bases to trimming and J lost 2 bases, with 8 bases between them. The CDR3 consists of 13 residues. The CDR3 is CASRAQTYNEQFF. Written as DNA, the CDR3 is TGTGCCAGTAGGGCCCAAACCTACAATGAGCAGTTCTTC.

The chain joins TRBV15 to TRBJ2-5, with 10 nucleotides matching TRBD1. Germline CDR1 reads LNHNV; CDR2 reads YYDKDF (reference sequence). J gave up 4 bases and V 3 bases, and 8 bases lay outside the gene matches. The CDR3 has 16 amino acids. The CDR3 loop is CATSSDRGHWGETQYF. For the CDR3, the DNA is TGTGCCACCAGCAGTGACAGGGGGCATTGGGGAGAGACCCAGTACTTC.

This clone turned up a few times. This rearrangement joins TRBV7-9 to TRBJ1-5; D is uncertain. Trimming removed 8 bases from V and 1 base from J, with 12 bases in between. Per germline, CDR1 SEHNR and CDR2 FQNEAQ (reference sequence). The CDR3 runs 14 residues. CDR3 coding DNA: TGTGCCAGCGGTAGATCGGGGAGCAATCAGCCCCAGCATTTT. This translates into CASGRSGSNQPQHF.

V is TRBV19 and J is TRBJ2-1; tentatively, D is TRBD2 (5 bases). Trimming shortened V by 6 bases and J by 4 bases, and 13 bases separated the two germline ends. From germline, CDR1 is LNHDA and CDR2 SQIVND (reference sequence). The CDR3 contains 14 residues. The CDR3: CASRTIGHYNEQFF. The DNA for the CDR3 is TGTGCCAGTAGGACTATAGGCCATTACAATGAGCAGTTCTTC.

This chain uses TRBV2 with TRBJ2-2; 8 nucleotides line up with TRBD1. Germline V gene sequence: CDR1 SNHLY, CDR2 FYNNEI. V gave up 7 bases and J gave up 0 bases; unmatched junction bases: 4. The CDR3 length is 15 residues. The CDR3 DNA is TGTGCCAGCATGAGGGACAGGACGAACACCGGGGAGCTGTTTTTT. Protein sequence: CASMRDRTNTGELFF.

The V call is TRBV21-1, the J call TRBJ2-5; no DNA check was done on the table's D call, TRBD1. TRBV21-1 is given as a pseudogene. CDR3 size: 15 residues. The CDR3 DNA sequence: TGTGCCAGCCTACGGACAGGGACCTCCCAAGAGACCCAGTACTTC. It specifies CASLRTGTSQETQYF.

This clone occurred a few times. The junction departs from germline at one end; a sequencing error may be responsible. The chain is built from TRBV7-2 and TRBJ1-3; TRBD1 aligns across 7 bases. This CDR3 is built from 15 residues. Germline V gives CDR1 SGHTA, CDR2 FQGNSA. CDR3 amino acids: CASSLGQGVGTTIYF. The CDR3 DNA sequence: TGTGCCAGCAGCTTAGGACAGGGAGTCGGAACCACCATATATTTT. Full variable domain (missing parts from reference TRBV7-2 and TRBJ1-3): GAGVSQSPSNKVTEKGKDVELRCDPISGHTALYWYRQSLGQGLEFLIYFQGNSAPDKSGLPSDRFSAERTGGSVSTLTIQRTQQEDSAVYLCASSLGQGVGTTIYFGEGSWLTVV.